The 17 T cell receptor beta chains below all came from one sample that was sequenced in a study of T cells in Graves' hyperthyroidism and ophthalmopathy. Amplification of TCR beta CDR3 regions was performed using RNA transcripts as template. First-round RT-PCR targeting the TCR CDR3 was performed with the HTBI primer set. TCRdb reanalysed the multiplex PCR reads using MiXCR and keeps one entry per CDR3 protein. The repertoire holds about 96,000 distinct CDR3 sequences, about 51% seen once, with around 29% in the top ten. The sample comprised blood. These receptors were obtained from a woman in her thirties or forties with Graves' hyperthyroidism.

J is TRBJ1-5 and V is TRBV7-8, with unresolved D. Germline CDR1 SGHVS, CDR2 FQNEAQ. The ends were cut back, 1 base at V and 3 bases at J, with 10 bases in the middle. This CDR3 is 15 amino acids long. CDR3 region: CASSLELGNNQPQHF. CDR3 nucleotides: TGTGCCAGCAGCTTAGAGTTAGGGAACAATCAGCCCCAGCATTTT.

In this sample, this clonotype is medium-sized. The chain employs TRBV29-1 and TRBJ2-5, with 9 bases identical to TRBD1. This CDR3 region has 12 residues. Germline V gene lookup returns CDR1 SQVTM and CDR2 ANQGSEA. Trimming removed 7 bases from V and 5 bases from J; junction bases left unmatched: 5. The CDR3 sequence: CSGRTGEETQYF. The CDR3 region has the DNA TGCAGCGGTAGGACAGGGGAGGAGACCCAGTACTTC.

The chain joins TRBV7-3 to TRBJ1-2; no firm D call. Germline loops: CDR1 SGHTA, CDR2 FQGTGA. With 6 bases removed from V and 4 bases from J, the gap between germline ends came to 15 bases. This CDR3 region has 14 residues. CDR3 nucleotide sequence: TGTGCCAGCAGTGACGGCGAGGGCGGCTATGGCTACACCTTC. Its protein is CASSDGEGGYGYTF.

This clonotype was seen more than once but under ten times. The V call is TRBV2, the J call TRBJ2-7; D is perhaps TRBD1 (6 bases). The V and J ends lost 6 bases and 0 bases respectively, with 12 bases between them. The germline gives CDR1 SNHLY, CDR2 FYNNEI. The CDR3 length is 14 residues. The CDR3 DNA sequence: TGTGCCAGCAGACGGACAGTACACTCCTACGAGCAGTACTTC. Its protein is CASRRTVHSYEQYF.

The chain has TRBV20-1 and TRBJ1-5, with D possibly matching TRBD1 (6 bases). The CDR3 is 17 residues long. CDR1 and CDR2 from the germline V gene are DFQATT and SNEGSKA (reference sequence). V was shortened by 1 base and J by 1 base, with 17 bases between the two germline ends. This CDR3 is CSARGPIEGESNQPQHF. CDR3 coding DNA: TGCAGTGCTAGAGGCCCTATCGAGGGGGAGAGCAATCAGCCCCAGCATTTT.

This clonotype is medium-sized (0.01 to 0.1%) by share. V usage is TRBV15 and J usage is TRBJ1-5; TRBD1 aligns across 11 bases. Trimming at V came to 5 bases and at J to 4 bases, leaving 10 bases not matched to a gene. There are 17 residues in the CDR3. Germline CDR1 is LNHNV and CDR2 is YYDKDF (reference sequence). In DNA, the CDR3 is TGTGCCACCAGCGCCCGACGGACAGGGGGCAGGAATCAGCCCCAGCATTTT. Its translation is CATSARRTGGRNQPQHF.

Many counts were recorded for this clonotype. The rearrangement links TRBV7-9 to TRBJ1-2; 7 nucleotides align to TRBD1. From germline, CDR1 is SEHNR and CDR2 FQNEAQ (reference sequence). Trimming at V came to 5 bases and at J to 5 bases, leaving 5 bases not matched to a gene. The CDR3 totals 13 residues. The CDR3 bases are TGTGCCAGCAGCACGGGGACAGATTATGGCTACACCTTC. It translates to CASSTGTDYGYTF.

The chain has TRBV6-4 and TRBJ2-7, with 12 bases that match TRBD2. Per germline, CDR1 MRHNA and CDR2 SNTAGT. Trimming at V came to 4 bases and at J to 2 bases, leaving 9 bases not matched to a gene. This CDR3 region has 17 residues. The chain's CDR3 is CASSAPGTSGFAYEQYF. The CDR3 DNA sequence: TGTGCCAGCAGTGCTCCCGGGACTAGCGGGTTTGCCTACGAGCAGTACTTC.

V gene TRBV20-1 combines with J gene TRBJ2-7; a possible D gene is TRBD1 (8 bases). Trimming removed 8 bases at V and 5 bases at J, with 19 bases between. Germline lookup yields CDR1 DFQATT and CDR2 SNEGSKA (reference sequence). The CDR3 sequence is 13 residues long. The CDR3 region is CSSTGGGTDEQYF. The DNA of the CDR3 is TGCAGTAGTACAGGGGGGGGGACCGACGAGCAGTACTTC.

The chain is built from TRBV30 and TRBJ1-1; no reliable D call. With 0 bases removed from V and 1 base from J, the gap between germline ends came to 6 bases. The CDR3 loop spans 13 amino acids. CDR1 and CDR2 (germline): GTSNPN, SVGIG (reference sequence). Here the CDR3 reads CAWSVDKNTEAFF. The CDR3 DNA reads TGTGCCTGGAGTGTAGATAAGAACACTGAAGCTTTCTTT.

To note about this clonotype: This CDR3 fails to terminate in the conserved phenylalanine or tryptophan, so it likely reflects a read error. No DNA is shown, since the ends of the CDR3 on it are uncertain; the CDR3 is the one TCRdb lists. This rearrangement joins TRBV10-3 to TRBJ1-3; the D call in the table, TRBD1, was not verified against the DNA. CDR1 is ENHRY, CDR2 SYGVKD, per germline. Inclusive of both ends, the CDR3 amounts to 14 amino acids. The CDR3 sequence: CAISTSQGGTGGIP.

This chain joins TRBV5-1 and TRBJ1-4, with unresolved D. Germline V gene data show CDR1 as SGHRS and CDR2 as YFSETQ. V lost 4 bases and J lost 8, with 18 bases in between. The CDR3 runs 15 residues. The CDR3 sequence: CASSPRPSLGEKLFF. The CDR3 DNA reads as TGCGCCAGCAGCCCACGGCCTTCCCTGGGGGAAAAACTGTTTTTT.

This clonotype was detected many times. The chain has TRBV7-9 and TRBJ1-1; D possibly corresponds to TRBD1 (6 bases). This CDR3 has 17 amino acids. V was clipped by 1 base and J by 6 bases, with 21 bases between them. The germline V gene encodes CDR1 SEHNR and CDR2 FQNEAQ (reference sequence). CDR3 region: CASSLEGVGVEFAEAFF. CDR3 nucleotides: TGTGCCAGCAGCTTAGAGGGGGTCGGGGTAGAGTTCGCTGAAGCTTTCTTT.

This clonotype was counted at least ten times. The chain couples TRBV20-1 to TRBJ2-3; 9 bases match TRBD1. CDR3 length: 14 amino acids. V trimming: 4 bases; J trimming: 3 bases; junction bases outside the gene matches: 5. The germline gives CDR1 DFQATT, CDR2 SNEGSKA (reference sequence). As DNA, the CDR3 is TGCAGTGCTAACAACAGGGGGCGAACAGATACGCAGTATTTT. As protein: CSANNRGRTDTQYF.

By sample fraction, this clonotype is medium-sized (0.01 to 0.1%). The chain links TRBV2 to TRBJ1-5; D is undetermined. The CDR3 totals 13 residues. Germline CDR1 is SNHLY and CDR2 is FYNNEI. The V and J ends lost 1 base and 7 bases respectively, with 8 bases between them. CDR3 region: CASSEDLGQPQHF. CDR3 bases: TGTGCCAGCAGTGAAGATCTGGGACAGCCCCAGCATTTT.

The sample holds many counts of this clonotype. The CDR3 bases are TGCGCCAGCAGCTTGGGCAGCAACTCCTACGAGCAGTACTTC. It translates to CASSLGSNSYEQYF. The gene calls are TRBV5-1 and TRBJ2-7, with D unclear. The CDR3 loop spans 14 amino acids. Germline V CDR1 and CDR2: SGHRS, YFSETQ. V dropped 0 bases and J dropped 0 bases, with 7 bases sitting between them.

The V call is TRBV20-1, the J call TRBJ2-5, with D perhaps given as TRBD1 or TRBD2 (5 bases each). V was pared by 3 bases and J by 5 bases, with 13 bases between. Germline CDR1 reads DFQATT; CDR2 reads SNEGSKA (reference sequence). This CDR3 spans 13 amino acids. This CDR3 is CSASSLWGETQYF. The CDR3 DNA reads TGCAGTGCTAGCTCCCTTTGGGGGGAGACCCAGTACTTC.